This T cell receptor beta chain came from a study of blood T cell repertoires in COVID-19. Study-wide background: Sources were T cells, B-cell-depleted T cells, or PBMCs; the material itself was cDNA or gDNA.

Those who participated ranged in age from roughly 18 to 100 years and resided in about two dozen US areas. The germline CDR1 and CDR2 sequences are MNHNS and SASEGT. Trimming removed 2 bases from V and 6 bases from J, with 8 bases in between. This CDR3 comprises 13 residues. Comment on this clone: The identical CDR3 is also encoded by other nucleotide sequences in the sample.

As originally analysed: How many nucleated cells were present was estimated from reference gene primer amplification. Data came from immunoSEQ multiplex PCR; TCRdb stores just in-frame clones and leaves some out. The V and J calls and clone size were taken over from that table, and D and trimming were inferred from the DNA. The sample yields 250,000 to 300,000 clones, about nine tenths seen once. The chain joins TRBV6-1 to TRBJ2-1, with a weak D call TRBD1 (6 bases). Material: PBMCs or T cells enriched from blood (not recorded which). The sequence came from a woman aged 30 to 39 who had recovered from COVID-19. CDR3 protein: CASSEQGGNEQFF. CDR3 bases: TGTGCCAGCAGTGAACAAGGGGGCAATGAGCAGTTCTTC.